This TCR beta chain was captured by sequencing in a study of T cell responses to AZD1222 COVID-19 vaccine. The CDR3 loop spans 14 amino acids. The V and J ends lost 2 bases and 3 bases, in that order; junction bases with no gene match: 2. CDR1 is SGHRS and CDR2 is YFSETQ in the germline V gene. Worth noting for this clone: What it recognizes is unknown.

Findings of the study overall: Along spike, vaccine-associated CD4 TCRs were found throughout, with dominance at 160-218 and 743-854. Compared with day 0, the breadth and depth of the Spike-specific TCR repertoire rose significantly after two doses of AZD1222. Repertoire sampling happened only post peak T cell response.

TCRdb's copy holds only in-frame clones and misses some; the assay was immunoSEQ multiplex PCR. The data show about 140,000 clones, with more than 90% seen just once and 4% to 5.5% held by the top ten. The input for sequencing was peripheral blood, taken on day 0 of AZD1222 vaccination. This clonotype originated in an adult in good health. The V and J genes are TRBV5-1 and TRBJ2-7; 10 bases map to TRBD1. CDR3: CASSLGDRGYEQYF. CDR3 in DNA: TGCGCCAGCAGCTTAGGGGACAGGGGCTACGAGCAGTACTTC.